This record concerns one TCR beta chain sequence. The sample originates from a study of cytomegalovirus exposure and HLA in healthy donors. Trimming took 6 bases from V and 0 from J, leaving 19 bases between them. Germline CDR1 is LNHDA and CDR2 is SQIVND (reference sequence). CDR3 length equals 17 residues. PCR was performed using 60 Vbeta and 13 Jbeta primers. Profiled with immunoSEQ multiplex PCR; TCRdb holds only in-frame clones, not every one. The sample lists 150,000 or so clones; roughly three quarters were seen once. Material for sequencing was PBMCs. The rearrangement links TRBV19 to TRBJ2-3; a weak D match, TRBD2 (6 bases). This sequence was found in a man in his late teens or twenties in good health and CMV-seropositive. CDR3 in amino acids: CASSDPPRGTSTDTQYF. Written as DNA, the CDR3 is TGTGCCAGTAGCGACCCTCCGCGGGGCACTAGCACAGATACGCAGTATTTT.